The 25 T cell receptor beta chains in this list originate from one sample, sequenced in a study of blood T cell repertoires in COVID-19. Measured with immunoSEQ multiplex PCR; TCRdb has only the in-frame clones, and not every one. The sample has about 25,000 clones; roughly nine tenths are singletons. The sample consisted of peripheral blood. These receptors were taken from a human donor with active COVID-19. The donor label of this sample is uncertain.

The CDR3 bases are TGTGCCAGCAGCCGACGAGGAGCGGGAGGGCCAGAGACCCAGTACTTC. Translation: CASSRRGAGGPETQYF. The chain combines TRBV9 with TRBJ2-5, with 10 nucleotides matching TRBD2. CDR3 length: 16 residues. Germline loops: CDR1 SGDLS, CDR2 YYNGEE. V lost 4 bases and J lost 4; bases outside the gene matches: 10.

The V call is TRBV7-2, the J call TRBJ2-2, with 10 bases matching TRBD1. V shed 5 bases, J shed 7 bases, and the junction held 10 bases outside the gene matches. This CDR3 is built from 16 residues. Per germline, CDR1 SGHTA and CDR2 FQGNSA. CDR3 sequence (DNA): TGTGCCAGCAGCCTAACCGGGACAGGGGTGGTCGGGGAGCTGTTTTTT. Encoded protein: CASSLTGTGVVGELFF.

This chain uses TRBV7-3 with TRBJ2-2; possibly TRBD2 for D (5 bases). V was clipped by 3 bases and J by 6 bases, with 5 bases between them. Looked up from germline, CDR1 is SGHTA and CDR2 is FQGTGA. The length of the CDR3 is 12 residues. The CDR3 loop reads CASSLDSGELFF. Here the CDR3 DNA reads TGTGCCAGCAGCTTGGACTCCGGGGAGCTGTTTTTT.

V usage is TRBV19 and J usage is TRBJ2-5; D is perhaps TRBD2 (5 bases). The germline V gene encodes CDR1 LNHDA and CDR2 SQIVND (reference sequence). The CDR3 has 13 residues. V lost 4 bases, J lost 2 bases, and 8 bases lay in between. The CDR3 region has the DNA TGTGCCAGTAGTACGAGGGTACAAGAGACCCAGTACTTC. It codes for CASSTRVQETQYF.

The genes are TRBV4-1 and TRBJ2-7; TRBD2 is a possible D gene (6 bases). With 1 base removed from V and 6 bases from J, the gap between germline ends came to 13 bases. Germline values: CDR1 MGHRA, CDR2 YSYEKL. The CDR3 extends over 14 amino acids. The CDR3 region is CASSQAWRVGEQYF. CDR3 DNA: TGCGCCAGCAGCCAAGCCTGGAGGGTGGGCGAGCAGTACTTC.

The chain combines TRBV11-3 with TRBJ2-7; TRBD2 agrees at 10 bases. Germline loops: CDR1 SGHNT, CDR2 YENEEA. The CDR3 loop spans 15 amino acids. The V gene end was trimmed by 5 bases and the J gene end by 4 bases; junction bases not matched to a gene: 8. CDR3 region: CASSQRTSGSYEQYF. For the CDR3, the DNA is TGTGCCAGCAGCCAACGGACTAGCGGCTCTTACGAGCAGTACTTC.

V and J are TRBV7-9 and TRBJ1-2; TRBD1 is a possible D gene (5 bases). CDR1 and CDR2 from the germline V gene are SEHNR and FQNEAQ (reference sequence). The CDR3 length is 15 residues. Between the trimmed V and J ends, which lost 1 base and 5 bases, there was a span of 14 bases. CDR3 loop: CASSLVASSGYGYTF. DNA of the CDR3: TGTGCCAGCAGCTTAGTCGCGTCCTCAGGGTATGGCTACACCTTC.

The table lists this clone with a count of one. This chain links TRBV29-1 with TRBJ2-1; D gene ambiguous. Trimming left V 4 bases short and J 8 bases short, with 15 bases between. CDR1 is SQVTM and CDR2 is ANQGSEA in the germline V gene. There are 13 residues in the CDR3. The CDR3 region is CSVATTPQDEQFF. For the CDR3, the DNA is TGCAGCGTTGCAACTACTCCACAAGATGAGCAGTTCTTC.

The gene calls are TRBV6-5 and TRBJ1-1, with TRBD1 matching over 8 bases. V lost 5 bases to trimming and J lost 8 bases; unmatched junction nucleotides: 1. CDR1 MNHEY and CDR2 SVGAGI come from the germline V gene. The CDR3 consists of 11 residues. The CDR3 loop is CASSRQGEAFF. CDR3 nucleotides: TGTGCCAGCAGTCGACAGGGGGAAGCTTTCTTT.

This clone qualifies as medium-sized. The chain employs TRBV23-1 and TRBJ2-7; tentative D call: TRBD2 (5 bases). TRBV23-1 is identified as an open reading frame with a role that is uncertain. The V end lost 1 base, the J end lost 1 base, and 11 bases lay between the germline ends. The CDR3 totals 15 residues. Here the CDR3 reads CASSQFAGVSYEQYF. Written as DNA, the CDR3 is TGCGCCAGCAGTCAATTTGCCGGGGTTTCCTACGAGCAGTACTTC.

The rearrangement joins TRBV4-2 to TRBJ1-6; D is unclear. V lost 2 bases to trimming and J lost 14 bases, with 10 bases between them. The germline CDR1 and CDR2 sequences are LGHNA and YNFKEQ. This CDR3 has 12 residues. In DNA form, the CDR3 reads TGTGCCAGCAGCCAATTGTCTTCGGCCCTCCACTTT. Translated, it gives CASSQLSSALHF.

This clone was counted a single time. For the CDR3, the DNA is TGCGCCAGCAGCTTGGTTGCGGGAGTTGATGAGCAGTTCTTC. Amino acids: CASSLVAGVDEQFF. V and J are TRBV5-1 and TRBJ2-1; 7 bases are shared with TRBD2. Germline-derived CDR1 and CDR2 are SGHRS and YFSETQ. The V and J ends lost 0 bases and 8 bases, in that order; junction bases with no gene match: 5. This CDR3 has 14 amino acids.

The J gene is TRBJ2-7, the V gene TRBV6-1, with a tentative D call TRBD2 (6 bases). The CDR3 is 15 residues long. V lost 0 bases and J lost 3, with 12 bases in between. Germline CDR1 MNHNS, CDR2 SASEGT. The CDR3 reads CASSEAGGPFYEQYF. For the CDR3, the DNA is TGTGCCAGCAGTGAAGCGGGAGGTCCATTCTACGAGCAGTACTTC.

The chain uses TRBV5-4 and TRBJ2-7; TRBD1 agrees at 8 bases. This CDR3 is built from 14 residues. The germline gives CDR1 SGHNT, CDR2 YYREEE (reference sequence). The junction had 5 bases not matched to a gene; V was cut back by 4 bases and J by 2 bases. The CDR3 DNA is TGTGCCAGCAGCCCGGACAGGGCGCCCTACGAGCAGTACTTC. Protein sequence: CASSPDRAPYEQYF. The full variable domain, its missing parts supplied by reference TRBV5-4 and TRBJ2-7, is ETGVTQSPTHLIKTRGQQVTLRCSSQSGHNTVSWYQQALGQGPQFIFQYYREEENGRGNFPPRFSGLQFPNYSSELNVNALELDDSALYLCASSPDRAPYEQYFGPGTRLTVT.

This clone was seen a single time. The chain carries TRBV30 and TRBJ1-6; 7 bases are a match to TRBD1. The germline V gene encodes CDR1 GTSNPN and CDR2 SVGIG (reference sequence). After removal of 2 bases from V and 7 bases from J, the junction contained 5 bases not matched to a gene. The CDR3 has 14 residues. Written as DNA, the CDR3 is TGTGCCTGGAGTAGGGACAGCGAAAATTCACCCCTCCACTTT. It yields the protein CAWSRDSENSPLHF.

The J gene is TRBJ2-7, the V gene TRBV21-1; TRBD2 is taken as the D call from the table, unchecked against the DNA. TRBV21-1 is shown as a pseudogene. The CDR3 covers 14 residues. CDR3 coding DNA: TGTGCCAGCATCAGACTAGCAACTAGCTACGAGCAGTACTTC. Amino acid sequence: CASIRLATSYEQYF.

CDR3 nucleotide sequence: TGTGCCAGCAGCTTATCCCCTGGCAATCAGCCCCAGCATTTT. The encoded protein is CASSLSPGNQPQHF. The gene calls are TRBV7-9 and TRBJ1-5; D gene ambiguous. This CDR3 contains 14 residues. The V end was cut by 2 bases, the J end by 2 bases, with 7 bases between. The germline gives CDR1 SEHNR, CDR2 FQNEAQ (reference sequence). The entire variable domain, with the rest obtained from reference TRBV7-9 and TRBJ1-5, is as follows: DTGVSQNPRHKITKRGQNVTFRCDPISEHNRLYWYRQTLGQGPEFLTYFQNEAQLEKSRLLSDRFSAERPKGSFSTLEIQRTEQGDSAMYLCASSLSPGNQPQHFGDGTRLSIL.

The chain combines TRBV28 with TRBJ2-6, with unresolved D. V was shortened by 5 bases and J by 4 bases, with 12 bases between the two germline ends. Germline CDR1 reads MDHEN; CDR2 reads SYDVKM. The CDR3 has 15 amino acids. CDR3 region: CASSTQAYGANVLTF. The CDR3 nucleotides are TGTGCCAGCAGTACTCAGGCTTACGGGGCCAACGTCCTGACTTTC. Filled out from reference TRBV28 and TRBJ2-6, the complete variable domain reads DVKVTQSSRYLVKRTGEKVFLECVQDMDHENMFWYRQDPGLGLRLIYFSYDVKMKEKGDIPEGYSVSREKKERFSLILESASTNQTSMYLCASSTQAYGANVLTFGAGSRLTVL.

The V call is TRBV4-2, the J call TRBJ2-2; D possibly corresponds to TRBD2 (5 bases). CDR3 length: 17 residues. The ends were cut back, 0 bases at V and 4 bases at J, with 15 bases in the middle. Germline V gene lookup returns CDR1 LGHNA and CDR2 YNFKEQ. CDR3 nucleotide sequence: TGTGCCAGCAGCCAAGATCTACAGCGGTCGCTCACCGGGGAGCTGTTTTTT. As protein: CASSQDLQRSLTGELFF.

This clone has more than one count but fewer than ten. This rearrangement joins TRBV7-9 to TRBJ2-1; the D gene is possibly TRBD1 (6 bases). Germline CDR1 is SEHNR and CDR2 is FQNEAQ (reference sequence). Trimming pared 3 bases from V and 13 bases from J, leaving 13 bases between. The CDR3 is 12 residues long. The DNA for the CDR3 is TGTGCCAGCAGCTTTGGGGGCGAAAGTCAGTTCTTC. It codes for CASSFGGESQFF.

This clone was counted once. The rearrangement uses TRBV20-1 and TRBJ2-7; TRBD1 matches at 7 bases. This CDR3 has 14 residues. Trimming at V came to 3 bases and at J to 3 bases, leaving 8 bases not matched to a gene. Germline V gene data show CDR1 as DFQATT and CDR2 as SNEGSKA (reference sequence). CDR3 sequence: CSASPGQLGYEQYF. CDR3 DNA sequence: TGCAGTGCTAGTCCGGGACAGTTGGGCTACGAGCAGTACTTC.

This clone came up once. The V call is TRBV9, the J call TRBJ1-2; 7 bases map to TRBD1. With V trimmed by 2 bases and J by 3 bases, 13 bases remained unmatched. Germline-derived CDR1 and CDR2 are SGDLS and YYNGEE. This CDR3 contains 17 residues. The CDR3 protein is CASSVESGLQGDYGYTF. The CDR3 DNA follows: TGTGCCAGCAGCGTGGAATCCGGGCTCCAGGGGGACTATGGCTACACCTTC.

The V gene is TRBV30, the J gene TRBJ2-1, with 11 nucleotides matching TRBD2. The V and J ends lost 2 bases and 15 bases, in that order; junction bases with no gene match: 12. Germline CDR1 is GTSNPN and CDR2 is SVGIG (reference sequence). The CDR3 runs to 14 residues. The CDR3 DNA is TGTGCCTGGAGTCTCACGACTAGCGGGATTGGGGGGTTCTTC. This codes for CAWSLTTSGIGGFF.

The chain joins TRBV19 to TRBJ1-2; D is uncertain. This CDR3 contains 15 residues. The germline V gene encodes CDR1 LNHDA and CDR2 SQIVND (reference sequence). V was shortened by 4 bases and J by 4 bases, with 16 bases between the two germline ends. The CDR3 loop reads CASSTPTRERYGYTF. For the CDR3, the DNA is TGTGCCAGTAGTACTCCCACACGGGAACGCTATGGCTACACCTTC.

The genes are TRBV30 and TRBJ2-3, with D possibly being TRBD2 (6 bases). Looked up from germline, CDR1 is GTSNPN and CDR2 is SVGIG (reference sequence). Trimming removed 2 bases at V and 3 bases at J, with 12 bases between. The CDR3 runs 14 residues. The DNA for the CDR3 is TGTGCCTGGAGTACGGGAGTAGGGACAGATACGCAGTATTTT. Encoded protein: CAWSTGVGTDTQYF.